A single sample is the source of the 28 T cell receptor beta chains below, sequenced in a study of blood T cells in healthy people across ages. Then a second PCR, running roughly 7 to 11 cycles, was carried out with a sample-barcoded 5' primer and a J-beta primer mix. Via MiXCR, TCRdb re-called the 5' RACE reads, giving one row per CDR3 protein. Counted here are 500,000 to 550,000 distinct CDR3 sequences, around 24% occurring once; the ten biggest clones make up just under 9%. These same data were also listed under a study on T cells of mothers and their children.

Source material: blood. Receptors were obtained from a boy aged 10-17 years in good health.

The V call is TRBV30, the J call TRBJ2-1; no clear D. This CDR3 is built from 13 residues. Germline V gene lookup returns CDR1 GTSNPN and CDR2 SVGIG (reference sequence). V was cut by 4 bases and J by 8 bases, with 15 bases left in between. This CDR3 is CAWNVLGLYEQFF. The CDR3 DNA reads TGTGCCTGGAACGTATTGGGGTTGTATGAGCAGTTCTTC.

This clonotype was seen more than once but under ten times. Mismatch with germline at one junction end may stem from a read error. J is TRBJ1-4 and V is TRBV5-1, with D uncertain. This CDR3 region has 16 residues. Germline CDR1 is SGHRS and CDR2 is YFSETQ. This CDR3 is CASSLDLRRTNERLFF. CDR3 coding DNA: TGCGCCAGCAGCTTGGACCTGAGGCGGACTAATGAAAGACTGTTTTTT. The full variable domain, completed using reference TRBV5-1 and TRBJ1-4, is KAGVTQTPRYLIKTRGQQVTLSCSPISGHRSVSWYQQTPGQGLQFLFEYFSETQRNKGNFPGRFSGRQFSNSRSEMNVSTLELGDSALYLCASSLDLRRTNERLFFGSGTQLSVL.

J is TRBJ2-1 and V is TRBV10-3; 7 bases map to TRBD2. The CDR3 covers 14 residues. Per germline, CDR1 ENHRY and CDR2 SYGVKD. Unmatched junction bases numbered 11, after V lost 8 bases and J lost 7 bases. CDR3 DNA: TGTGCCATCGGCGAGGGAGGGCCTGGGAATGAGCAGTTCTTC. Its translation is CAIGEGGPGNEQFF.

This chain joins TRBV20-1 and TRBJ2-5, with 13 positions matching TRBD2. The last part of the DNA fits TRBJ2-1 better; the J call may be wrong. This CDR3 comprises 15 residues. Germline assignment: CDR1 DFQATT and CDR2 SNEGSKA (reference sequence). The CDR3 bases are TGCAGTGCCCGAGGAGGGACTAGCGGGGTCGCTGAGCAGTTCTTC. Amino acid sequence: CSARGGTSGVAEQFF.

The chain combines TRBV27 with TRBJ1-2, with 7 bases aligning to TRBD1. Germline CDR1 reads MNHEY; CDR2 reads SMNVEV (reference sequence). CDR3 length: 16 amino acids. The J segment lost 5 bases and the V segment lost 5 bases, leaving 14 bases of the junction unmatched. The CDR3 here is CASSPGTAERGYGYTF. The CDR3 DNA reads TGTGCCAGCAGTCCAGGGACAGCTGAAAGGGGGTATGGCTACACCTTC.

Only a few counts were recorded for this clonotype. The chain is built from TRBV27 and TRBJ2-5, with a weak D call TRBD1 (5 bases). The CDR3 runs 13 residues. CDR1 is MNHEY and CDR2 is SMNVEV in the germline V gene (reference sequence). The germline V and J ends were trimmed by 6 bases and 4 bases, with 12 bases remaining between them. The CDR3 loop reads CASRYKQGETQYF. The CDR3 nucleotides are TGTGCCAGCAGATATAAGCAGGGAGAGACCCAGTACTTC.

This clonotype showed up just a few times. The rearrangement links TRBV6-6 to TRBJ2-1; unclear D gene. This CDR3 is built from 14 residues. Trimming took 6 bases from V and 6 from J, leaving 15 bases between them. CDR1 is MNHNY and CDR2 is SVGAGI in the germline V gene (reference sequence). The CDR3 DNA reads TGTGCCAGCAGGTCGGCGGAGTGGGGCAATGAGCAGTTCTTC. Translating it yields CASRSAEWGNEQFF.

CDR3 nucleotide sequence: TGTGCCAGCAGTTACTCAGGGGACAGCCCTCACGAGCAGTACTTC. It translates to CASSYSGDSPHEQYF. The chain couples TRBV6-5 to TRBJ2-5, with TRBD1 matching over 7 bases. TRBJ2-7 matches the DNA end more closely, so the J call is doubtful. There are 15 residues in the CDR3. The germline CDR1 and CDR2 sequences are MNHEY and SVGAGI.

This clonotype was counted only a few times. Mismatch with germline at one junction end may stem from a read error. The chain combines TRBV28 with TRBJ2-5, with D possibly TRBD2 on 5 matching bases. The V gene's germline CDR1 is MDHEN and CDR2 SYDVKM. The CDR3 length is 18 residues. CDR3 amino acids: CACSGLGGALTYQETQYF. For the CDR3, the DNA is TGTGCCTGCAGTGGCCTAGGAGGAGCCCTTACCTACCAAGAGACCCAGTACTTC.

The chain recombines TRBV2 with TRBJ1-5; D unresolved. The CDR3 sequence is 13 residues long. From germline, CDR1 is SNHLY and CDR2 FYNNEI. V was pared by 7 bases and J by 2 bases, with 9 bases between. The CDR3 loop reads CASKMDGNQPQHF. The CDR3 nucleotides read TGTGCCAGCAAGATGGACGGCAATCAGCCCCAGCATTTT. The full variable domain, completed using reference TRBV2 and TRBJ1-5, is EPEVTQTPSHQVTQMGQEVILRCVPISNHLYFYWYRQILGQKVEFLVSFYNNEISEKSEIFDDQFSVERPDGSNFTLKIRSTKLEDSAMYFCASKMDGNQPQHFGDGTRLSIL.

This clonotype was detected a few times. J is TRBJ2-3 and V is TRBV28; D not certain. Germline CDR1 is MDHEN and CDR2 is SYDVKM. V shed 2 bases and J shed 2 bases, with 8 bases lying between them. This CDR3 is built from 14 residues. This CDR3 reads CASSLIGTTDTQYF. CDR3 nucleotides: TGTGCCAGCAGTTTAATCGGCACCACAGATACGCAGTATTTT.

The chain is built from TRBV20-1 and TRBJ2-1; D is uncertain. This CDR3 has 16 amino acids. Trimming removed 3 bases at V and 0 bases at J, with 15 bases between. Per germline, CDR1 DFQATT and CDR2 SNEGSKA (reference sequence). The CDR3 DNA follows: TGCAGTGCTAGTCTAGGCGCCTTCACCTCCTACAATGAGCAGTTCTTC. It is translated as CSASLGAFTSYNEQFF.

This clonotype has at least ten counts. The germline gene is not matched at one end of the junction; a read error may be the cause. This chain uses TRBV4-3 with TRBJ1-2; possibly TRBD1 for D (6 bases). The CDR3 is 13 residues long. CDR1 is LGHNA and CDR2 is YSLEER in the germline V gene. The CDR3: CASSRTANYGYTF. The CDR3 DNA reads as TGCGCCAGTAGCCGGACAGCCAACTATGGCTACACCTTC.

The CDR3 loop reads CASSVDPLQETQYF. The CDR3, as DNA: TGTGCCAGCAGCGTAGACCCTTTACAAGAGACCCAGTACTTC. The chain employs TRBV9 and TRBJ2-5; D is uncertain. Looked up from germline, CDR1 is SGDLS and CDR2 is YYNGEE. Trimming removed 0 bases at V and 2 bases at J, with 8 bases between. This CDR3 spans 14 amino acids. Supplemented by reference TRBV9 and TRBJ2-5, the full variable domain reads DSGVTQTPKHLITATGQRVTLRCSPRSGDLSVYWYQQSLDQGLQFLIQYYNGEERAKGNILERFSAQQFPDLHSELNLSSLELGDSALYFCASSVDPLQETQYFGPGTRLLVL.

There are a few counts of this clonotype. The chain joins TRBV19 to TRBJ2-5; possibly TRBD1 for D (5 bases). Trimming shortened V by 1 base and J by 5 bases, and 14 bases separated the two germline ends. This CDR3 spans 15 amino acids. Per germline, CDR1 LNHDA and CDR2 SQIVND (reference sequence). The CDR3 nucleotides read TGTGCCAGTAGTATAGCCCCTCAGGGTTGGGAGACCCAGTACTTC. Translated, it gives CASSIAPQGWETQYF. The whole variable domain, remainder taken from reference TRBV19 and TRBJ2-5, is DGGITQSPKYLFRKEGQNVTLSCEQNLNHDAMYWYRQDPGQGLRLIYYSQIVNDFQKGDIAEGYSVSREKKESFPLTVTSAQKNPTAFYLCASSIAPQGWETQYFGPGTRLLVL.

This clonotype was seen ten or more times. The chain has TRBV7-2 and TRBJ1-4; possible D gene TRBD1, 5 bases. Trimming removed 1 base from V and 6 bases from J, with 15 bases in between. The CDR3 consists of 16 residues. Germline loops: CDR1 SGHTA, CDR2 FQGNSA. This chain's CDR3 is CASSLEGLRWDEKLFF. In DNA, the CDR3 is TGTGCCAGCAGCTTAGAGGGACTACGGTGGGATGAAAAACTGTTTTTT.

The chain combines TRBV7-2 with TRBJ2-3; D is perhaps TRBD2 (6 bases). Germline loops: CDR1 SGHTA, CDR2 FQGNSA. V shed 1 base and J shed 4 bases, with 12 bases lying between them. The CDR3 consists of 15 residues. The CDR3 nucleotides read TGTGCCAGCAGCTTAGATGGCGGGGAATCAGATACGCAGTATTTT. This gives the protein CASSLDGGESDTQYF.

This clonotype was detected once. CDR3 sequence: CAWTGNYGYTF. DNA of the CDR3: TGTGCCTGGACAGGGAACTATGGCTACACCTTC. This chain links TRBV30 with TRBJ1-2, with D tentatively TRBD1 (5 bases). V was trimmed by 4 bases and J by 2 bases, leaving 5 bases between them. The V gene's germline CDR1 is GTSNPN and CDR2 SVGIG (reference sequence). The CDR3 has 11 amino acids. Using reference TRBV30 and TRBJ1-2 for the parts outside the CDR3, the full variable domain is SQTIHQWPATLVQPVGSPLSLECTVEGTSNPNLYWYRQAAGRGLQLLFYSVGIGQISSEVPQNLSASRPQDRQFILSSKKLLLSDSGFYLCAWTGNYGYTFGSGTRLTVV.

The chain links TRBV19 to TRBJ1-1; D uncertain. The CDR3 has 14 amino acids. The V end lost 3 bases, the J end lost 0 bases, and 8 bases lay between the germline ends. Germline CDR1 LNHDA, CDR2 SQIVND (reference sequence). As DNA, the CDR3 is TGTGCCAGTAGTATGGAGGGCATGAACACTGAAGCTTTCTTT. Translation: CASSMEGMNTEAFF. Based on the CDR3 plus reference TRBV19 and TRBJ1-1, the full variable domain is DGGITQSPKYLFRKEGQNVTLSCEQNLNHDAMYWYRQDPGQGLRLIYYSQIVNDFQKGDIAEGYSVSREKKESFPLTVTSAQKNPTAFYLCASSMEGMNTEAFFGQGTRLTVV.

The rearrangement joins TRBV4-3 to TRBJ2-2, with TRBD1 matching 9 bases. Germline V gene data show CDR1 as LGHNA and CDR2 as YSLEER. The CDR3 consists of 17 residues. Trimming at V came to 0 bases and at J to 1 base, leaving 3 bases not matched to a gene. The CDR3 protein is CASSQEGGQGNTGELFF. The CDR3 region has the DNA TGCGCCAGCAGCCAAGAGGGGGGACAGGGGAACACCGGGGAGCTGTTTTTT.

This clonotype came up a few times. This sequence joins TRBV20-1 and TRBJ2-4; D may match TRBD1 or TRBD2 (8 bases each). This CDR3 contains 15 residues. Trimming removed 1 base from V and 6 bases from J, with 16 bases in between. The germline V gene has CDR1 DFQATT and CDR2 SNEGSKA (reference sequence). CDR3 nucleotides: TGCAGTGCTAGAGTCAGGGGGCGGGAGGTAAACATTCAGTACTTC. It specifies CSARVRGREVNIQYF.

The CDR3 coding sequence is TGTGCCAGCAGCTTGTTCGACAGGGTAGGCGAGCAGTACTTC. Translated: CASSLFDRVGEQYF. V and J are TRBV7-2 and TRBJ2-7, with 7 nucleotides matching TRBD1. The V and J ends lost 3 bases and 6 bases, in that order; junction bases with no gene match: 8. The CDR3 loop spans 14 amino acids. The germline CDR1 and CDR2 sequences are SGHTA and FQGNSA.

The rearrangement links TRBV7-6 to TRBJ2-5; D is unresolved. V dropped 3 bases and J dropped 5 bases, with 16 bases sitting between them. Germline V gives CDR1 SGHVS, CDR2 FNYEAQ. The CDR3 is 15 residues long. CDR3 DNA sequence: TGTGCCAGCAGCTTGTCTGGGTTTTCACGGGAGACCCAGTACTTC. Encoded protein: CASSLSGFSRETQYF. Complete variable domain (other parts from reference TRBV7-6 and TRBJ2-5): GAGVSQSPRYKVTKRGQDVALRCDPISGHVSLYWYRQALGQGPEFLTYFNYEAQQDKSGLPNDRFSAERPEGSISTLTIQRTEQRDSAMYRCASSLSGFSRETQYFGPGTRLLVL.

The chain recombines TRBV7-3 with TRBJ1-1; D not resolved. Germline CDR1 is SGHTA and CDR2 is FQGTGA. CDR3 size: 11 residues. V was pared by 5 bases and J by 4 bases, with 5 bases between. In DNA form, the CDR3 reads TGTGCCAGCAGCCCGTCCACTGAAGCTTTCTTT. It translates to CASSPSTEAFF.

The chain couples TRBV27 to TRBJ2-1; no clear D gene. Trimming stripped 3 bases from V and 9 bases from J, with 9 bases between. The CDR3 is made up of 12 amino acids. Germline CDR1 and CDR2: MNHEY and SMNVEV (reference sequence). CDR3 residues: CASSFTRSEQFF. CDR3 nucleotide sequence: TGTGCCAGCAGTTTTACGCGGTCTGAGCAGTTCTTC.

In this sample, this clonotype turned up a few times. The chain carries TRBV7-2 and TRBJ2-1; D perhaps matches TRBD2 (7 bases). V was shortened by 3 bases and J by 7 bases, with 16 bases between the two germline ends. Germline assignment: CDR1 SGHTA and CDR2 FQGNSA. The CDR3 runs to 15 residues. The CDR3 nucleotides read TGTGCCAGCAGCTTCGGCGGGGGCTACAGGAATGAGCAGTTCTTC. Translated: CASSFGGGYRNEQFF.

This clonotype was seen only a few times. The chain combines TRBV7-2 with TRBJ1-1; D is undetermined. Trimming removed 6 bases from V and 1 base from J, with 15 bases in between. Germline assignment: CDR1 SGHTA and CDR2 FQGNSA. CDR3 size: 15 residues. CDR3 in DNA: TGTGCCAGCAGTCCTCAATCGACGACGAACACTGAAGCTTTCTTT. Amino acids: CASSPQSTTNTEAFF.

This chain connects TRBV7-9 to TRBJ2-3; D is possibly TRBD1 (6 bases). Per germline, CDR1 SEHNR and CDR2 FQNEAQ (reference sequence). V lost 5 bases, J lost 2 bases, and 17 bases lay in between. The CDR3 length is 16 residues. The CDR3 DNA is TGTGCCAGCAGCCCTCAGGGACAAGTATTCACAGATACGCAGTATTTT. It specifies CASSPQGQVFTDTQYF.